Shown below are 13 T cell receptor beta chains from a single sample sequenced in a study of a mutant IDH1 vaccine in newly diagnosed glioma. The antigens these receptors bind are not known. The time point: week 35, safety follow-up. Mutant IDH1 20-mer peptide, at 300 ug, made up each vaccine dose, with topical imiquimod. Method: immunoSEQ multiplex PCR; TCRdb's copy keeps in-frame clones and lacks some. The sample holds around 50,000 clones; around four fifths are singletons and the top ten take roughly 6.2%. The sequenced sample was PBMCs, obtained from a glioma patient whose treatment included an IDH1 peptide vaccine. The receptors originated from a man between 35 and 55 years old with glioma.

The gene calls are TRBV6-1 and TRBJ1-4, with 7 bases matching TRBD1. Germline CDR1 MNHNS, CDR2 SASEGT. The CDR3 sequence is 15 residues long. V gave up 0 bases and J gave up 7 bases; unmatched junction bases: 5. DNA for the CDR3: TGTGCCAGCAGTGAAGCCAGAGGGGGCGTTGAAAAACTGTTTTTT. Translated: CASSEARGGVEKLFF.

The chain joins TRBV29-1 to TRBJ1-2; D not resolved. CDR3 length: 12 residues. Trimming cost V 4 bases and J 6 bases, with 12 bases left between them. Per the germline V gene, CDR1 is SQVTM and CDR2 is ANQGSEA. The CDR3 region is CSVVPPGDGYTF. The DNA of the CDR3 is TGCAGCGTTGTTCCCCCCGGGGATGGCTACACCTTC.

This chain links TRBV21-1 with TRBJ1-5. TRBV21-1 corresponds to a pseudogene. The CDR3 has 16 residues. CDR3 loop: CASSKVWGYSNQPQHF. The DNA of the CDR3 is TGTGCCAGCAGCAAAGTCTGGGGGTATAGCAATCAGCCCCAGCATTTT.

This sequence joins TRBV19 and TRBJ1-1, with TRBD1 identical over 10 bases. CDR3 size: 14 residues. Per the germline V gene, CDR1 is LNHDA and CDR2 is SQIVND (reference sequence). Unmatched junction bases numbered 8, after V lost 7 bases and J lost 6 bases. CDR3 nucleotide sequence: TGTGCCAGTAACCCGGGACAGGGGTCGTCTGAAGCTTTCTTT. As protein: CASNPGQGSSEAFF.

This clone was recorded a few times. The chain couples TRBV18 to TRBJ1-1; 8 bases fit TRBD1. This CDR3 has 16 amino acids. J gave up 3 bases and V 1 base, and 7 bases lay outside the gene matches. Germline CDR1 KGHSH, CDR2 LQKENI. This chain's CDR3 is CASSPREEDRDTEAFF. The CDR3 bases are TGTGCCAGCTCACCACGTGAAGAGGACAGGGACACTGAAGCTTTCTTT.

This clone occurred once. Other DNA variants within this sample encode the same CDR3. The V call is TRBV19, the J call TRBJ2-5; the D gene is possibly TRBD1 (5 bases). CDR3 size: 12 residues. Germline V gene data show CDR1 as LNHDA and CDR2 as SQIVND (reference sequence). Trimming took 3 bases from V and 4 from J, leaving 6 bases between them. The CDR3 DNA reads as TGTGCCAGTAGTATTCAGGGAGAGACCCAGTACTTC. It is translated as CASSIQGETQYF. Full variable domain (rest looked up from reference TRBV19 and TRBJ2-5): DGGITQSPKYLFRKEGQNVTLSCEQNLNHDAMYWYRQDPGQGLRLIYYSQIVNDFQKGDIAEGYSVSREKKESFPLTVTSAQKNPTAFYLCASSIQGETQYFGPGTRLLVL.

This sequence joins TRBV5-4 and TRBJ1-6; TRBD1 might be the D (5 bases). Germline-derived CDR1 and CDR2 are SGHNT and YYREEE (reference sequence). Trimming took 5 bases from V and 0 from J, leaving 18 bases between them. CDR3 length equals 18 residues. In DNA form, the CDR3 reads TGTGCCAGCAGTTCCTTTGATACAGGTAGCTCCTATAATTCACCCCTCCACTTT. Its translation is CASSSFDTGSSYNSPLHF.

V is TRBV5-4 and J is TRBJ1-4, with D possibly being TRBD1 (5 bases). V gave up 4 bases and J gave up 8 bases, with 15 bases separating them. The CDR3 runs to 14 residues. Germline assignment: CDR1 SGHNT and CDR2 YYREEE (reference sequence). The CDR3, as DNA: TGTGCCAGCAGCCGCGTGGGGGTTCAGGAAAAACTGTTTTTT. Its translation is CASSRVGVQEKLFF.

The chain couples TRBV4-1 to TRBJ2-5, with TRBD1 matching over 9 bases. The CDR3 is 15 residues long. Germline values: CDR1 MGHRA, CDR2 YSYEKL. Losses at the gene ends were 4 bases for V and 5 bases for J; bases not matched to a gene: 8. CDR3: CASSRWTGVRETQYF. The DNA for the CDR3 is TGCGCCAGCAGCCGCTGGACAGGGGTGAGGGAGACCCAGTACTTC.

DNA for the CDR3: TGTGCCAGCAGTGTGCGGCCTCTCGGCGCTTCCTTTAATGAAAAACTGTTTTTT. Translating gives CASSVRPLGASFNEKLFF. The chain couples TRBV2 to TRBJ1-4; D unresolved. The V end was cut by 4 bases, the J end by 4 bases, with 22 bases between. CDR1 and CDR2 (germline): SNHLY, FYNNEI. The CDR3 loop spans 18 amino acids.

The chain couples TRBV6-6 to TRBJ1-1; D unclear. The CDR3 loop spans 12 amino acids. Germline loops: CDR1 MNHNY, CDR2 SVGAGI (reference sequence). With 4 bases removed from V and 2 bases from J, the gap between germline ends came to 5 bases. As DNA, the CDR3 is TGTGCCAGCAGTTTTCCCAACACTGAAGCTTTCTTT. This translates into CASSFPNTEAFF.

The chain has TRBV25-1 and TRBJ2-3; 9 nucleotides match TRBD2. Germline-derived CDR1 and CDR2 are MGHDK and SYGVNS. The CDR3 has 15 residues. V dropped 3 bases and J dropped 3; count of bases not matched to a gene: 4. CDR3 nucleotides: TGTGCCAGCAGTGATATTCTAGCGGGGACAGATACGCAGTATTTT. Amino acids: CASSDILAGTDTQYF.

The J gene is TRBJ1-2, the V gene TRBV7-2; 7 bases align to TRBD1. This CDR3 is built from 14 residues. Germline CDR1 is SGHTA and CDR2 is FQGNSA. V gave up 8 bases and J gave up 4 bases; unmatched junction bases: 10. The CDR3 spells CASGRQGNTYGYTF. CDR3 in DNA: TGTGCCAGCGGGAGACAGGGAAATACCTATGGCTACACCTTC.